Below, 17 T cell receptor beta chains from the same sample are listed, as sequenced in a study of blood T cell repertoires in COVID-19. Assay: immunoSEQ multiplex PCR; the TCRdb copy retains only in-frame clones and omits some. The data show about 320,000 clones, approximately 86% seen once. The sample comprised PBMCs or T cells enriched from blood (not recorded which). Receptors were obtained from a woman aged 18-29 years who had recovered from COVID-19.

The chain employs TRBV5-8 and TRBJ2-7; weak D call: TRBD2 (5 bases). CDR1 is SGHTS and CDR2 is YDEGEE in the germline V gene. The length of the CDR3 is 14 residues. V lost 3 bases to trimming and J lost 2 bases, with 12 bases between them. Here the CDR3 reads CASSSPDGAYEQYF. The CDR3 DNA is TGTGCCAGCAGCTCGCCGGACGGGGCCTACGAGCAGTACTTC.

The chain has TRBV7-9 and TRBJ1-1; 7 bases match TRBD1. The CDR3 is 14 amino acids. V shed 2 bases, J shed 7 bases, and the junction held 7 bases outside the gene matches. CDR1 and CDR2 from the germline V gene are SEHNR and FQNEAQ (reference sequence). This CDR3 is CASSLMTGTDEAFF. CDR3 DNA: TGTGCCAGCAGCTTAATGACAGGGACGGATGAAGCTTTCTTT.

The chain couples TRBV3-1 (or the pseudogene TRBV3-2) to TRBJ2-4, with 8 bases identical to TRBD2. Trimming removed 5 bases from V and 6 bases from J; junction bases left unmatched: 6. CDR3 length: 14 amino acids. Per the germline V gene, CDR1 is LGHDT and CDR2 is YNNKEL (reference sequence). CDR3 sequence (DNA): TGTGCCAGCAGCTACGGGGGGGCCGGAAACATTCAGTACTTC. Translation gives CASSYGGAGNIQYF.

V is TRBV29-1 and J is TRBJ2-7, with a weak D call TRBD1 (6 bases). The V end was cut by 1 base, the J end by 3 bases, with 7 bases between. The CDR3 contains 12 residues. CDR1 SQVTM and CDR2 ANQGSEA come from the germline V gene. This chain's CDR3 is CSVEGGGYEQYF. The CDR3 bases are TGCAGCGTTGAAGGAGGGGGCTACGAGCAGTACTTC.

V and J are TRBV7-6 and TRBJ1-1, with 8 bases matching TRBD1. The length of the CDR3 is 15 residues. V lost 4 bases and J lost 1; bases outside the gene matches: 5. The V gene's germline CDR1 is SGHVS and CDR2 FNYEAQ. In DNA form, the CDR3 reads TGTGCCAGCAGCTCCAGGGGGCAGGGGAACACTGAAGCTTTCTTT. Translating gives CASSSRGQGNTEAFF.

The CDR3 coding sequence is TGCGCCAGCAGCCAAGGCGGGTTCGGGTATGAAAAACTGTTTTTT. It encodes CASSQGGFGYEKLFF. This chain connects TRBV4-3 to TRBJ1-4; D unclear. Germline values: CDR1 LGHNA, CDR2 YSLEER. V was clipped by 1 base and J by 6 bases, with 12 bases between them. CDR3 size: 15 residues.

This chain joins TRBV28 and TRBJ2-7; 13 bases agree with TRBD2. In germline, CDR1 is MDHEN, CDR2 SYDVKM. CDR3 length equals 15 residues. Losses at the gene ends were 4 bases for V and 7 bases for J; bases not matched to a gene: 7. The CDR3 DNA sequence: TGTGCCAGCAGTTCACTAGCGGGGGGGCCTCAAGAGCAGTACTTC. This codes for CASSSLAGGPQEQYF.

The CDR3 region is CASSLGIPGTGGGGELFF. The CDR3 nucleotides are TGTGCCAGCAGCTTAGGTATCCCCGGGACAGGGGGCGGCGGGGAGCTGTTTTTT. V gene TRBV7-2 combines with J gene TRBJ2-2; 12 bases map to TRBD1. Germline V lookup: CDR1 SGHTA, CDR2 FQGNSA. With 1 base clipped from V and 7 bases from J, the junction kept 10 bases outside the gene matches. This CDR3 contains 18 residues.

The chain couples TRBV27 to TRBJ2-2; no firm D call. V was cut by 10 bases and J by 1 base, with 10 bases left in between. CDR1 is MNHEY, CDR2 SMNVEV, per germline (reference sequence). The CDR3 is made up of 13 amino acids. The CDR3: CATSDWNTGELFF. CDR3 in DNA: TGTGCCACCTCCGACTGGAACACCGGGGAGCTGTTTTTT.

J is TRBJ2-1 and V is TRBV10-3; TRBD2 agrees at 8 bases. V lost 3 bases and J lost 8; bases outside the gene matches: 12. Germline V gene sequence: CDR1 ENHRY, CDR2 SYGVKD. The CDR3 is 16 amino acids. CDR3 sequence: CAISDPNTGGIYEQFF. The CDR3 DNA sequence: TGTGCCATCAGTGACCCAAACACGGGGGGGATCTATGAGCAGTTCTTC.

This chain joins TRBV28 and TRBJ2-1; 8 nucleotides line up with TRBD1. With 7 bases clipped from V and 3 bases from J, the junction kept 8 bases outside the gene matches. The CDR3 runs 15 residues. CDR1 is MDHEN, CDR2 SYDVKM, per germline. For the CDR3, the DNA is TGTGCCAGCATGTCCGTGACAGGGGACTACAATGAGCAGTTCTTC. It translates to CASMSVTGDYNEQFF.

The chain couples TRBV15 to TRBJ1-1; a possible D gene is TRBD1 (6 bases). Looked up from germline, CDR1 is LNHNV and CDR2 is YYDKDF (reference sequence). The V end was cut by 1 base, the J end by 4 bases, with 16 bases between. The CDR3 consists of 16 residues. The CDR3 spells CATSRGGRGLSTEAFF. The CDR3 DNA reads TGTGCCACCAGCAGAGGCGGAAGGGGGTTGTCCACTGAAGCTTTCTTT.

This clone was observed a handful of times. The chain employs TRBV4-3 and TRBJ1-2; tentatively, D is TRBD1 (6 bases). This CDR3 contains 13 residues. Trimming pared 0 bases from V and 7 bases from J, leaving 9 bases between. Looked up from germline, CDR1 is LGHNA and CDR2 is YSLEER. Here the CDR3 DNA reads TGCGCCAGCAGCCAAGAGACAGGCCGTGGCTACACCTTC. Its protein product is CASSQETGRGYTF.

The V call is TRBV18, the J call TRBJ1-1, with D maybe TRBD1 (6 bases). Germline V gives CDR1 KGHSH, CDR2 LQKENI. V lost 5 bases and J lost 0, with 13 bases in between. CDR3 length equals 15 residues. DNA of the CDR3: TGTGCCAGCTCAAATCTTGGACAGCTGAACACTGAAGCTTTCTTT. Protein product: CASSNLGQLNTEAFF.

V usage is TRBV2 and J usage is TRBJ1-5; possible D gene TRBD1, 5 bases. Trimming removed 7 bases at V and 1 base at J, with 8 bases between. The germline gives CDR1 SNHLY, CDR2 FYNNEI. The CDR3 covers 13 residues. CDR3 in DNA: TGTGCCAGCACCAGGGAAAGCAATCAGCCCCAGCATTTT. This encodes CASTRESNQPQHF.

The rearrangement links TRBV4-1 to TRBJ1-2, with 7 bases fitting TRBD1. Trimming removed 2 bases from V and 0 bases from J; junction bases left unmatched: 3. Germline V lookup: CDR1 MGHRA, CDR2 YSYEKL. The CDR3 is 15 amino acids. The chain's CDR3 is CASSQRTGPNYGYTF. The CDR3 region has the DNA TGCGCCAGCAGCCAAAGGACAGGACCTAACTATGGCTACACCTTC.

The V gene is TRBV7-2, the J gene TRBJ2-7; D uncertain. CDR1 is SGHTA and CDR2 is FQGNSA in the germline V gene. The V end was cut by 4 bases, the J end by 3 bases, with 13 bases between. CDR3 length: 14 amino acids. CDR3 DNA: TGTGCCAGCAGCTCCAGACCCCCGGGCTACGAGCAGTACTTC. As protein: CASSSRPPGYEQYF.